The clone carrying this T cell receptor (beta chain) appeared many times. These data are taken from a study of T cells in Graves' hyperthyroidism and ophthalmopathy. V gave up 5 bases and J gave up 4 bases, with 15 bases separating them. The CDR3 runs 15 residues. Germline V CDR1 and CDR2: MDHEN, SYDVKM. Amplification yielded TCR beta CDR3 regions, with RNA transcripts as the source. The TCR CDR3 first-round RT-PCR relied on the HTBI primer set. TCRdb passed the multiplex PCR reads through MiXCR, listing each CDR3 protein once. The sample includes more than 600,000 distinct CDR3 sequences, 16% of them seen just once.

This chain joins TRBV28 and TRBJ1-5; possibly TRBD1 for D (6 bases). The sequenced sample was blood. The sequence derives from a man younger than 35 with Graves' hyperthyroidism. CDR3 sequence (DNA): TGTGCCAGCAGTCGAATCCGGGACAAGAATCAGCCCCAGCATTTT. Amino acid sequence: CASSRIRDKNQPQHF.